The subject of this entry is one TCR beta chain. In this sample, this clonotype turned up many times. The target of this receptor is not known. No clone much larger than this one lies a single base away; base qualities are absent. According to the study, the label for this sample's time point signals: after trial treatment. In light of the paper, this sample's treatment or condition label describes: LDRT plus nivolumab, ipilimumab, low-dose cyclophosphamide and aspirin (RACIN trial). The donors came from RACIN, which was a single-arm phase I dose-escalation trial that paired nivolumab and ipilimumab with aspirin, low-dose cyclophosphamide and low-dose radiotherapy. To be eligible, a patient needed to have an advanced solid tumor that was TIL-negative. The CDR3 has 16 amino acids, counting the end cysteine and phenylalanine. Of the read, only the CDR3 DNA is kept; its 48 bases are in frame from base 1. Here V drops 4 bases and J drops 1 base, and the junction holds 5 bases not matched to any gene. The germline V gene (reference sequence) yields LNHDA for CDR1 and SQIVND for CDR2.

This sample is part of a study of low-dose radiotherapy and immunotherapy resistance in tumors (dated 2022 in TCRdb). For context, the study as a whole: Cohort 1 received 0.5 Gy per fraction every 2 weeks, with a prescribed total PTV dose of 6.5 Gy. Patients in Cohort 2 were given 1 Gy per fraction every two weeks, for a total of 13 Gy across 26 weeks. Patients were given nivolumab as a 240 mg flat dose every two weeks and ipilimumab at 1 mg/kg every six weeks, with both drugs delivered intravenously. Intravenous cyclophosphamide at 200 mg/m2 was administered every two weeks, one day ahead of each radiation and immunotherapy administration. Aspirin 300 mg was taken orally once daily by patients for four cycles, starting on cycle 1 day 1. No randomization into treatment groups was done for the people taking part in the trial. Eight patients were included in the translational analysis: three from the first dose cohort and the first five from the second dose cohort.

Sequenced using an Illumina HiSeq 2500. Superscript III and a set of TRAV- and TRBV-specific primers were used to synthesize first-strand cDNA, so that both TCRalpha and TCRbeta chains were covered. TCRs were amplified with Phusion for about 22 PCR cycles using a constant-region primer together with the adapter attached to the V primers. Amplification of the isolated mRNA was done with the MessageAmp II aRNA Amplification Kit, which involved a roughly 16-hour in vitro transcription at 37 degrees C. The Dynabeads mRNA DIRECT Purification Kit was used to isolate mRNA for TCR sequencing. Indexed Illumina adapters were added in a second Phusion PCR of 20 to 30 cycles, after which AMPure XP beads were used to purify the products. On the study's bioinformatics: Using custom Perl scripts, TCR sequences encoding the same protein were pooled, out-of-frame sequences were removed, and the abundance of each clonotype was computed. Any TCR sequence supported by only a single read was excluded from analysis. Among the metrics used to describe the repertoires were Shannon entropy, Gini index, clonality, richness, and the frequency of TCRs shared between repertoires. Through fastp at Q25 and MiXCR, TCRdb rebuilt clones from the public reads, retaining in-frame beta chains. Under each unique CDR3 protein, matching rows form one entry showing the most common genes and DNA. TCRdb, rather than the study authors, made the V and J calls. Here the sample has some 100,000 distinct CDR3 sequences; less than 25% occur a single time. Roughly 13% of the sample is taken by the ten largest.

Here the sequenced sample was PBMCs, taken after low-dose radiotherapy plus immunotherapy. The chain uses TRBV19 and TRBJ2-2, with 8 bases matching TRBD2. This sequence was found in a female donor with ovarian cancer. The DNA sequence follows: TGTGCCAGTAGTAGGGAGCTAGCGGGGAACACCGGGGAGCTGTTTTTT. Its protein reads: CASSRELAGNTGELFF.